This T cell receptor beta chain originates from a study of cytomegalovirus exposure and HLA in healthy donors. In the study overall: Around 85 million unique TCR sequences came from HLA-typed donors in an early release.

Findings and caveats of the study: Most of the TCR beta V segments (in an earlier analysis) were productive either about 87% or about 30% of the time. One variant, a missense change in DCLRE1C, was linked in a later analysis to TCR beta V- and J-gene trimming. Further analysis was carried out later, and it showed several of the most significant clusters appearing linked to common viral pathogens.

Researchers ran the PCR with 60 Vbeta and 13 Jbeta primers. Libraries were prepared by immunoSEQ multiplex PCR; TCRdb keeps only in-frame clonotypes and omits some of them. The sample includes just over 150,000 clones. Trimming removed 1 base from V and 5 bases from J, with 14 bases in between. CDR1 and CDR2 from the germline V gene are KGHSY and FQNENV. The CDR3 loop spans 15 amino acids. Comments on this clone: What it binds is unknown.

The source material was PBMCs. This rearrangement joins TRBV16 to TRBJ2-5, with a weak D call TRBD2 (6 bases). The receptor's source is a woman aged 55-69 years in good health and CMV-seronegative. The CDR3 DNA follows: TGTGCCAGCAGCCAATGGAGGGTAATGTCGGAGACCCAGTACTTC. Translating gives CASSQWRVMSETQYF.